The rows below give T cell receptor beta chains drawn from one sample of a study of cytomegalovirus exposure and HLA in healthy donors. Assay: immunoSEQ multiplex PCR; the TCRdb copy retains only in-frame clones and omits some. The sample has roughly 180,000 clones, under 90% seen once. Sequenced input: PBMCs. All receptors come from a male donor in good health and CMV-seronegative. Each CDR3 is given with its conserved first and last residue. A D gene is named only where the DNA matches it firmly. The listing skips clone size in some rows; elsewhere it reads once, few, many or a size class.

TRBV6-1,TRBD1,TRBJ1-1,few,CASRTDRVGTEAFF,TGTGCCAGCAGAACCGACAGGGTGGGCACTGAAGCTTTCTTT
TRBV4-2,TRBD1,TRBJ1-4,.,CASSQGTGKDEKLFF,TGTGCCAGCAGCCAGGGGACAGGGAAGGACGAAAAACTGTTTTTT
TRBV5-1,TRBD2,TRBJ2-7,.,CASSPGWDYPEQYF,TGCGCCAGCAGCCCAGGGTGGGACTACCCAGAGCAGTACTTC
TRBV5-6,.,TRBJ1-2,.,CASSFIGVNGYTF,TGTGCCAGCAGCTTTATCGGGGTCAATGGCTACACCTTC
TRBV7-2,TRBD2,TRBJ2-1,.,CASSLRSGLAEYNEQFF,TGTGCCAGCAGCTTACGTTCGGGACTAGCGGAATACAATGAGCAGTTCTTC
TRBV29-1,.,TRBJ2-1,.,CSVPGWGLWYNEQFF,TGCAGCGTCCCAGGTTGGGGACTGTGGTACAATGAGCAGTTCTTC
TRBV19,.,TRBJ2-1,.,CASKPTRRRDEQFF,TGTGCCAGTAAACCTACTAGAAGGAGGGATGAGCAGTTCTTC
TRBV10-3,.,TRBJ2-3,.,CAIRGLGATDTQYF,TGTGCCATCAGAGGCCTGGGGGCAACAGATACGCAGTATTTT
TRBV7-9,TRBD1,TRBJ1-1,.,CASSPPRTGKNTEAFF,TGTGCCAGCAGCCCACCCAGGACAGGGAAGAACACTGAAGCTTTCTTT
TRBV9,.,TRBJ1-2,.,CASSPRQSANYGYTF,TGTGCCAGCAGCCCACGGCAGTCAGCTAACTACGGCTACACCTTC
TRBV28,.,TRBJ1-1,.,CASSLQGTIFTEAFF,TGTGCCAGCAGTTTACAGGGCACGATTTTCACTGAAGCTTTCTTT
TRBV19,.,TRBJ1-4,.,CASKGGAVEEKLFF,TGTGCCAGTAAAGGTGGGGCAGTTGAGGAAAAACTGTTTTTT
TRBV11-3,TRBD2,TRBJ2-1,.,CASSLEIMGGGVNEQFF,TGTGCCAGCAGCTTAGAAATTATGGGCGGGGGGGTTAATGAGCAGTTCTTC
TRBV10-2,.,TRBJ2-7,once,CASSETGGIEQYF,TGCGCCAGCAGTGAGACCGGCGGAATCGAGCAGTACTTC
TRBV2,.,TRBJ2-5,few,CASSLQGSQETQYF,TGTGCCAGCAGTCTTCAGGGGTCCCAAGAGACCCAGTACTTC
TRBV5-6,.,TRBJ1-2,few,CASSLGGPAGYTF,TGTGCCAGCAGCTTGGGGGGGCCGGCTGGCTACACCTTC
TRBV2,TRBD1,TRBJ1-2,.,CATAGQISYGYTF,TGTGCCACCGCGGGACAGATTAGCTATGGCTACACCTTC
TRBV5-1,.,TRBJ2-5,few,CASSPDGLGPETQYF,TGCGCCAGCAGCCCCGACGGCCTTGGGCCGGAGACCCAGTACTTC
TRBV10-3,.,TRBJ1-2,.,CAIGGGQYGYTF,TGTGCCATCGGGGGGGGACAATATGGCTACACCTTC
TRBV19,.,TRBJ2-7,.,CASRRDPTYEQYF,TGTGCCAGTCGCCGGGATCCAACCTACGAGCAGTACTTC
TRBV10-1,TRBD1,TRBJ1-1,.,CASSEDRVNTEAFF,TGCGCCAGCAGTGAGGACAGGGTAAACACTGAAGCTTTCTTT
TRBV28,TRBD1,TRBJ2-1,.,CASSATGQLYNEQFF,TGTGCCAGCAGTGCAACGGGACAGCTCTACAATGAGCAGTTCTTC
TRBV28,TRBD1,TRBJ2-7,.,CASSLRQGWYEQYF,TGTGCCAGCAGTCTCAGACAGGGTTGGTACGAGCAGTACTTC
TRBV6-5,.,TRBJ1-6,.,CASSYAAADNSPLHF,TGTGCCAGCAGTTACGCCGCGGCTGATAATTCACCCCTCCACTTT
TRBV4-3,.,TRBJ2-2,.,CASRQPDTGELFF,TGCGCCAGCCGCCAGCCAGACACCGGGGAGCTGTTTTTT
TRBV25-1,.,TRBJ1-1,.,CASSEGAVNTEAFF,TGTGCCAGCAGTGAAGGGGCTGTGAACACTGAAGCTTTCTTT
TRBV7-2,.,TRBJ2-7,.,CASSLVGGVPSYEQYF,TGTGCCAGCAGCTTAGTTGGCGGGGTCCCCTCCTACGAGCAGTACTTC
TRBV28,TRBD1,TRBJ1-2,.,CASIPGTGHYGYTF,TGTGCCAGCATCCCCGGGACAGGGCATTATGGCTACACCTTC
TRBV7-6,.,TRBJ2-2,.,CASSLQAAVLASGELFF,TGTGCCAGCAGCTTACAGGCCGCCGTGCTGGCGTCCGGGGAGCTGTTTTTT
TRBV7-6,TRBD1,TRBJ2-3,.,CASSLAETGGVGDTQYF,TGTGCCAGCAGCTTAGCGGAGACAGGGGGCGTGGGAGATACGCAGTATTTT
TRBV5-5,TRBD2,TRBJ2-7,.,CASRTSGSYEQYF,TGTGCCAGCCGGACTAGCGGTTCCTACGAGCAGTACTTC
TRBV27,TRBD2,TRBJ2-3,.,CASRKSGRSDTQYF,TGTGCCAGCAGGAAAAGCGGGAGGAGTGATACGCAGTATTTT
TRBV27,TRBD2,TRBJ2-4,once,CASRLAGGQNIQYF,TGTGCCAGCAGGCTAGCGGGGGGGCAAAACATTCAGTACTTC
TRBV7-8,.,TRBJ2-7,.,CASSLGRSSYEQYF,TGTGCCAGCAGCTTAGGAAGGAGCTCCTACGAGCAGTACTTC
TRBV27,.,TRBJ2-3,.,CASSLNFRGTDTQYF,TGTGCCAGCAGTTTAAATTTCCGGGGGACAGATACGCAGTATTTT
TRBV7-6,.,TRBJ2-6,.,CASSLGPHGANVLTF,TGTGCCAGCAGCTTAGGGCCCCATGGGGCCAACGTCCTGACTTTC
TRBV5-1,TRBD1,TRBJ1-1,.,CASSLYGQGEAFF,TGCGCCAGCAGCTTGTACGGACAGGGTGAAGCTTTCTTT
TRBV7-6,TRBD2,TRBJ2-3,once,CASSLGLSQSTDTQYF,TGTGCCAGCAGCCTGGGACTATCCCAGAGCACAGATACGCAGTATTTT
TRBV2,.,TRBJ2-2,.,CASSEVFRSGELFF,TGTGCCAGCAGTGAAGTTTTTAGGAGCGGGGAGCTGTTTTTT
TRBV5-4,.,TRBJ2-7,.,CASSLAGRTSRTEQYF,TGTGCCAGCAGCTTGGCCGGACGGACTTCGAGAACCGAGCAGTACTTC
TRBV4-3,TRBD1,TRBJ1-1,few,CASSPHRGPTEAFF,TGCGCCAGCAGCCCTCACAGGGGACCCACTGAAGCTTTCTTT
TRBV5-1,.,TRBJ2-5,.,CASSTTGQETQYF,TGCGCCAGCAGCACCACGGGGCAAGAGACCCAGTACTTC
TRBV7-6,TRBD1,TRBJ2-3,.,CASSLALGQGTDTQYF,TGTGCCAGCAGCTTAGCCCTAGGACAGGGCACAGATACGCAGTATTTT
TRBV21-1,.,TRBJ2-2,.,CASSDRLNTGELFF,TGTGCCAGCTCTGACAGGCTTAACACCGGGGAGCTGTTTTTT
TRBV4-3,TRBD1,TRBJ1-6,.,CASSQVPGQGFSPLHF,TGCGCCAGCAGCCAAGTTCCGGGACAGGGATTTTCACCCCTCCACTTT
TRBV6-1,TRBD2,TRBJ2-3,.,CASPEGRELHTQYF,TGTGCCAGTCCCGAAGGGCGGGAGTTACATACGCAGTATTTT